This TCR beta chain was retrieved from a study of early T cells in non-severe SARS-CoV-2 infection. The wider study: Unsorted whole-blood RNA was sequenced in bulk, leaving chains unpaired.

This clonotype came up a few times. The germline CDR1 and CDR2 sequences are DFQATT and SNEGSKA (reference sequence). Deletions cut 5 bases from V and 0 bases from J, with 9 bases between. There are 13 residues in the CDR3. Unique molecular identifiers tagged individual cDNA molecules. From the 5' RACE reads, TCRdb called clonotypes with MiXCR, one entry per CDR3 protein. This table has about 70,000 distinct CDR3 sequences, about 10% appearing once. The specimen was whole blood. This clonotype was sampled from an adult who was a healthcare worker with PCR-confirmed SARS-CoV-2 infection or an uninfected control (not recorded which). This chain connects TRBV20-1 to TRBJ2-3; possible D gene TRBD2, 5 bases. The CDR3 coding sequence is TGCAGTGCTGGGAGCGGAAGCACAGATACGCAGTATTTT. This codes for CSAGSGSTDTQYF.